This T cell receptor (beta chain) emerged from a study of OX40 agonist ivuxolimab in advanced cancers. The protocol was immunoSEQ multiplex PCR, while the TCRdb copy is restricted to in-frame clones and leaves out a portion. The profile covers 13,000 to 15,000 clones, with around 76% appearing a single time and 16% taken by the ten largest. This CDR3 comprises 12 residues. Trimming cost V 6 bases and J 6 bases, with 9 bases left between them. CDR1 and CDR2 (germline): MRHNA, SNTAGT. This chain links TRBV6-4 with TRBJ2-1; possibly TRBD2 for D (5 bases). The clonotype originates from an adult with an advanced solid tumor such as melanoma, head and neck, liver or kidney cancer. Material: CD4+ or CD8+ T cells sorted from blood, obtained in a trial of the OX40 agonist ivuxolimab. Here the CDR3 reads CASSHGGNEQFF. CDR3 bases: TGTGCCAGCAGCCACGGAGGCAATGAGCAGTTCTTC.